The clone carrying this T cell receptor (beta chain) was seen a handful of times. Per the germline V gene, CDR1 is DFQATT and CDR2 is SNEGSKA (reference sequence). This CDR3 is 13 amino acids long. V was shortened by 7 bases and J by 1 base, with 13 bases between the two germline ends. This entry is derived from a study of T cells in Graves' hyperthyroidism and ophthalmopathy. From RNA transcripts, TCR beta CDR3 regions were amplified. HTBI primers drove first-round RT-PCR of the TCR CDR3. From the multiplex PCR reads, TCRdb called clonotypes with MiXCR, one entry per CDR3 protein. This repertoire shows about 570,000 distinct CDR3 sequences, around 13% found once; its top ten account for over 11%.

The gene calls are TRBV20-1 and TRBJ1-1; D perhaps matches TRBD1 (5 bases). The sequence was obtained from a woman between 40 and 50 years old with Graves' hyperthyroidism. Specimen: blood. In DNA, the CDR3 is TGCAGTGTCCGGGACGCTTGGAACACTGAAGCTTTCTTT. Its protein product is CSVRDAWNTEAFF.